What follows describes a single T cell receptor (beta chain). The data were obtained in a study of T-cell memory formation after mild COVID-19. Each CDR3 protein gets one entry after TCRdb re-called the 5' RACE reads with MiXCR. The sample includes under 550,000 distinct CDR3 sequences, about 20% seen only once; the top ten take approximately 13%. The CDR3 totals 9 residues. Trimming left V 0 bases short and J 8 bases short, with 1 base between. CDR1 is DFQATT, CDR2 SNEGSKA, per germline (reference sequence). V gene TRBV20-1 combines with J gene TRBJ1-1; D ambiguous. Material: PBMCs or a T cell subset sorted from them (not recorded which). The clonotype originates from an adult woman who had mild COVID-19 (a few samples of this study predate the infection). Cell type and time point are not known. CDR3 sequence reads: CSAREEAFF. For the CDR3, the DNA is TGCAGTGCTAGAGAAGAAGCTTTCTTT.